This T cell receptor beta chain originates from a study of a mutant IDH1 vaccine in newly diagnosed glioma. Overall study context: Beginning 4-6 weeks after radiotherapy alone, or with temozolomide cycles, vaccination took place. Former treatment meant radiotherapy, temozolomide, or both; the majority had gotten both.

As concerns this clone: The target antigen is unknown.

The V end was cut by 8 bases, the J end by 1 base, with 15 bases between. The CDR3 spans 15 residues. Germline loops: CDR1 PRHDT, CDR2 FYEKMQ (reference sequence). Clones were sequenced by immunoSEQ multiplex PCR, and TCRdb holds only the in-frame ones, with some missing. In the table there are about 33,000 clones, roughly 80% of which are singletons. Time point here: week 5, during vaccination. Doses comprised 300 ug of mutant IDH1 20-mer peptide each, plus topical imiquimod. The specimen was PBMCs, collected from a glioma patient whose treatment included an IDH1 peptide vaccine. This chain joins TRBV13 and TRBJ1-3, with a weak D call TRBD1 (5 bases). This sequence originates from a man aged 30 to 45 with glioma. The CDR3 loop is CASALGDMSGNTIYF. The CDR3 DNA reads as TGTGCCAGCGCGTTGGGGGATATGTCTGGAAACACCATATATTTT.